What follows is one TCR beta chain and its context. In the original workflow: Reference gene primer amplification in the assay estimated nucleated cell counts. TCRdb's copy holds only in-frame clones and misses some; the assay was immunoSEQ multiplex PCR. V and J calls and clone size are copied from that table; D and trimming were computed from the DNA. This sample has some 250,000 clones, with about 90% found just once. This record comes from a study of blood T cell repertoires in COVID-19. The overall study: Material from acute and convalescent COVID-19 was sourced from the United States, Italy and Spain. From T cells, B-cell-depleted T cells, or PBMCs came the material, which was cDNA or gDNA.

The germline V gene has CDR1 LNHDA and CDR2 SQIVND (reference sequence). The CDR3 extends over 13 amino acids. Trimming took 3 bases from V and 6 from J; bases not matched to a gene: 2. Sequencing was done on a sample of peripheral blood. The chain couples TRBV19 to TRBJ2-1, with 7 positions matching TRBD2. This TCR came from a man aged 55-75 years with acute or convalescent COVID-19. CDR3 coding DNA: TGTGCCAGTAGTATGGGACTATCCAATGAGCAGTTCTTC. Protein: CASSMGLSNEQFF.